These 9 T cell receptor beta chains originate from one sample sequenced in a study of Ad26.COV2.S vaccination and SARS-CoV-2 variants. Only in-frame clones appear in the TCRdb table, and some are missing; sequencing was by immunoSEQ multiplex PCR. The sample yields about 350,000 clones, around nine tenths seen once. The treatment: some 20 received Ad26.COV2.S at low or high dose, single or two shots; 5 received placebo; per-sample allocation not given. Sample collection was performed on day 63 after the first vaccine or placebo injection. The sample in question was peripheral blood, obtained in a trial of Ad26.COV2.S vaccine versus placebo. These receptors were collected from a person aged 18-65 years who received the Ad26.COV2.S COVID-19 vaccine or a placebo.

The chain is built from TRBV6-5 and TRBJ2-2, with D tentatively TRBD1 (6 bases). This CDR3 is 14 amino acids long. Trimming took off 7 bases at V and 4 bases at J, with 13 bases between the two ends. Germline CDR1 is MNHEY and CDR2 is SVGAGI. The CDR3 protein is CASNGRGRTGELFF. In nucleotides, the CDR3 is TGTGCCAGCAACGGCAGGGGACGCACCGGGGAGCTGTTTTTT.

The chain is built from TRBV2 and TRBJ1-1, with 7 bases fitting TRBD1. The germline V gene has CDR1 SNHLY and CDR2 FYNNEI. CDR3 size: 13 residues. With V trimmed by 6 bases and J by 3 bases, 4 bases remained unmatched. This chain's CDR3 is CASRPDRDTEAFF. The CDR3 DNA sequence: TGTGCCAGCAGACCAGACAGGGACACTGAAGCTTTCTTT. The complete variable domain, with remaining parts taken from reference TRBV2 and TRBJ1-1, reads EPEVTQTPSHQVTQMGQEVILRCVPISNHLYFYWYRQILGQKVEFLVSFYNNEISEKSEIFDDQFSVERPDGSNFTLKIRSTKLEDSAMYFCASRPDRDTEAFFGQGTRLTVV.

This clone was counted between two and nine times. V usage is TRBV7-9 and J usage is TRBJ2-7, with 7 bases that match TRBD1. With 3 bases clipped from V and 2 bases from J, the junction kept 4 bases outside the gene matches. CDR3 length: 14 amino acids. Germline V CDR1 and CDR2: SEHNR, FQNEAQ (reference sequence). CDR3 coding DNA: TGTGCCAGCAGCTTGTCGGGACAGACCTACGAGCAGTACTTC. It codes for CASSLSGQTYEQYF.

The chain has TRBV4-3 and TRBJ2-7; a possible D gene is TRBD1 (6 bases). Germline values: CDR1 LGHNA, CDR2 YSLEER. The V end was cut by 5 bases, the J end by 3 bases, with 20 bases between. CDR3 length: 16 amino acids. CDR3 protein: CASSRGPGQDFYEQYF. The CDR3 DNA reads as TGCGCCAGCAGCAGGGGACCGGGACAAGACTTCTACGAGCAGTACTTC.

CDR3 DNA sequence: TGTGCCAGTATGGGACCTCGGACAGGACAAGAGACCCAGTACTTC. Protein product: CASMGPRTGQETQYF. V usage is TRBV19 and J usage is TRBJ2-5, with 7 bases matching TRBD1. V gave up 7 bases and J gave up 2 bases; unmatched junction bases: 10. The CDR3 covers 15 residues. In germline, CDR1 is LNHDA, CDR2 SQIVND (reference sequence).

The gene calls are TRBV5-1 and TRBJ2-1, with TRBD2 matching 12 bases. CDR3 length: 16 amino acids. CDR1 SGHRS and CDR2 YFSETQ come from the germline V gene. With V trimmed by 0 bases and J by 5 bases, 3 bases remained unmatched. The CDR3 loop is CASSLGLAGENNEQFF. The CDR3 coding sequence is TGCGCCAGCAGCTTGGGACTAGCGGGGGAGAACAATGAGCAGTTCTTC.

The chain recombines TRBV6-5 with TRBJ1-1, with a tentative D call TRBD1 (6 bases). The CDR3 length is 13 residues. Germline V gives CDR1 MNHEY, CDR2 SVGAGI. The V end was cut by 5 bases, the J end by 11 bases, with 18 bases between. The CDR3 spells CASSPVDRLEAFF. DNA for the CDR3: TGTGCCAGCAGTCCAGTAGACAGGCTAGAGGCTTTCTTT.

The chain links TRBV7-9 to TRBJ1-1; 11 bases match TRBD1. The junction had 7 bases not matched to a gene; V was cut back by 4 bases and J by 3 bases. In germline, CDR1 is SEHNR, CDR2 FQNEAQ (reference sequence). This CDR3 has 16 amino acids. The CDR3 here is CASSSSGTGGDTEAFF. CDR3 coding DNA: TGTGCCAGCAGCTCGAGCGGGACAGGGGGGGACACTGAAGCTTTCTTT.

The chain uses TRBV11-2 and TRBJ2-7, with D uncertain. This CDR3 is built from 13 residues. Germline V CDR1 and CDR2: SGHAT, FQNNGV. Trimming removed 6 bases at V and 4 bases at J, with 13 bases between. DNA for the CDR3: TGTGCCAGCAGATCCCCCGGCGTTTACGAGCAGTACTTC. This gives the protein CASRSPGVYEQYF.